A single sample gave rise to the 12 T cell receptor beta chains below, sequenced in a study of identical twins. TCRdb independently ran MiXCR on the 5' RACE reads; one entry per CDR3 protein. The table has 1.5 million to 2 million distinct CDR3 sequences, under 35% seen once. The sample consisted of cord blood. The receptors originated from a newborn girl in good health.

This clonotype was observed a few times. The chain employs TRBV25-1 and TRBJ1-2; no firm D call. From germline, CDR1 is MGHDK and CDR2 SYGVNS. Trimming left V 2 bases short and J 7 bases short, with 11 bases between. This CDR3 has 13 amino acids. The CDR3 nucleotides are TGTGCCAGCAGTGAACAGGCTCGGAGTGGCTACACCTTC. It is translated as CASSEQARSGYTF.

DNA of the CDR3: TGCGCCAGCACCTGGACTAGCGGGGGGGGTAATGAGCAGTTCTTC. Residues: CASTWTSGGGNEQFF. This sequence joins TRBV5-1 and TRBJ2-1; TRBD2 aligns across 15 bases. CDR1 and CDR2 (germline): SGHRS, YFSETQ. The CDR3 length is 15 residues. Trimming at V came to 6 bases and at J to 7 bases, leaving 5 bases not matched to a gene.

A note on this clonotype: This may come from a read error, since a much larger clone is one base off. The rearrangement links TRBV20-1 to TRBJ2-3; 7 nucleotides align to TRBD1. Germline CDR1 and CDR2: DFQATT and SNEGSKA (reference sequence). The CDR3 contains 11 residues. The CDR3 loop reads CGAYRGDTQYF. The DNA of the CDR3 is TGCGGTGCTTACAGGGGAGATACGCAGTATTTT.

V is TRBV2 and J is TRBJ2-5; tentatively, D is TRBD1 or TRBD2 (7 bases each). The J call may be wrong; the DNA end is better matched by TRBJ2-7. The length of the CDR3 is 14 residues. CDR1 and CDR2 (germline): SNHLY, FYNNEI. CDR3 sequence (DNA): TGTGCCAGCAGGGGGGGGACAGACGCCTACGAGCAGTACTTC. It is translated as CASRGGTDAYEQYF.

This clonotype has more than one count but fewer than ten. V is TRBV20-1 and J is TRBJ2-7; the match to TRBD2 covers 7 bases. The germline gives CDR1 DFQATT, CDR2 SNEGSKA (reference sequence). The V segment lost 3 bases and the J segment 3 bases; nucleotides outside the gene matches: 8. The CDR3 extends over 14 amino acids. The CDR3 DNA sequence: TGCAGTGCTAGGGGAGCGGGGAGGGACTACGAGCAGTACTTC. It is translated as CSARGAGRDYEQYF.

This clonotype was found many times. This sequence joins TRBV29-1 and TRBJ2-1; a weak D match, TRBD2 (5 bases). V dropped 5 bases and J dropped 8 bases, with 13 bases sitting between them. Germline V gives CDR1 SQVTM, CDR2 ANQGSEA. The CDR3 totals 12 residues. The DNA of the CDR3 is TGCAGCGTTCGGCCCAGCGGCGATGAGCAGTTCTTC. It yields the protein CSVRPSGDEQFF.

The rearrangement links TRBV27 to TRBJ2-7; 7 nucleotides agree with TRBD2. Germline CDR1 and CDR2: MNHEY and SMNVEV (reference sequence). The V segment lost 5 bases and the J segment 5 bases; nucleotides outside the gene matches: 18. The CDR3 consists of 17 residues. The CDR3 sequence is CASSLLGLGGSQHEQYF. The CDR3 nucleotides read TGTGCCAGCAGTCTACTCGGACTAGGCGGGAGTCAGCACGAGCAGTACTTC.

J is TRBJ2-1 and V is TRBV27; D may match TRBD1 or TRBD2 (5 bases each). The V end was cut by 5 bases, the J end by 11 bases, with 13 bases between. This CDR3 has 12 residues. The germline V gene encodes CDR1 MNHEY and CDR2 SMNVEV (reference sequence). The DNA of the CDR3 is TGTGCCAGCAGTCTCTCCGGGGCAAAGCAGTTCTTC. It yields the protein CASSLSGAKQFF.

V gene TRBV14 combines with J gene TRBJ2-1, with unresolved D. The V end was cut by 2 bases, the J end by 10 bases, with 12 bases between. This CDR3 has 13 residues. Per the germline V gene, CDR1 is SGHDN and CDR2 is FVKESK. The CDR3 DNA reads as TGTGCCAGCAGCCAATTGGCGCAATGGGAGCAGTTCTTC. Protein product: CASSQLAQWEQFF.

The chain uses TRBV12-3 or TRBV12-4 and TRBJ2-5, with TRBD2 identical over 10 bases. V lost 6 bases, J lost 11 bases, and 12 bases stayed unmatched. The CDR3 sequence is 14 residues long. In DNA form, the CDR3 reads TGTGCCAGCAGCCGGACTAGCGGAGTCAATGAGCAGTACTTC. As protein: CASSRTSGVNEQYF.

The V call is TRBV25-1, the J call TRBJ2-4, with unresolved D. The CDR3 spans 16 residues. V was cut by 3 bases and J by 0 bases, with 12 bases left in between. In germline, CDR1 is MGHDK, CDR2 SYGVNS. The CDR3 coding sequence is TGTGCCAGCAGTGACGGGCAGCTACTAGCCAAAAACATTCAGTACTTC. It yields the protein CASSDGQLLAKNIQYF.

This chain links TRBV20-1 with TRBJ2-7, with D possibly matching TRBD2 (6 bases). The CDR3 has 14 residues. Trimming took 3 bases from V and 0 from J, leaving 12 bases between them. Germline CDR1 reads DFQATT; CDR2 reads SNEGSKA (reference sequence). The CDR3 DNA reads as TGCAGTGCTAGGTCCCGCGGGGCCTCCTACGAGCAGTACTTC. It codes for CSARSRGASYEQYF.